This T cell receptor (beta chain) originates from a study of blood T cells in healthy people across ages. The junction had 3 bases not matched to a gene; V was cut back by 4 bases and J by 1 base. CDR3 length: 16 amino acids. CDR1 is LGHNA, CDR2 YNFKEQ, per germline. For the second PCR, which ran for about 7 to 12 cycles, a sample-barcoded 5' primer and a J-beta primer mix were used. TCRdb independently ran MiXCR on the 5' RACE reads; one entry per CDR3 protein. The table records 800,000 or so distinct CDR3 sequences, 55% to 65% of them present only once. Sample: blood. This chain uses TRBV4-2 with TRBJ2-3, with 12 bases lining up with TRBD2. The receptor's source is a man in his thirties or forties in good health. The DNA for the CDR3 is TGTGCCAGCAGCCTCCGGACTAGCGGGGGCACAGATACGCAGTATTTT. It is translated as CASSLRTSGGTDTQYF.